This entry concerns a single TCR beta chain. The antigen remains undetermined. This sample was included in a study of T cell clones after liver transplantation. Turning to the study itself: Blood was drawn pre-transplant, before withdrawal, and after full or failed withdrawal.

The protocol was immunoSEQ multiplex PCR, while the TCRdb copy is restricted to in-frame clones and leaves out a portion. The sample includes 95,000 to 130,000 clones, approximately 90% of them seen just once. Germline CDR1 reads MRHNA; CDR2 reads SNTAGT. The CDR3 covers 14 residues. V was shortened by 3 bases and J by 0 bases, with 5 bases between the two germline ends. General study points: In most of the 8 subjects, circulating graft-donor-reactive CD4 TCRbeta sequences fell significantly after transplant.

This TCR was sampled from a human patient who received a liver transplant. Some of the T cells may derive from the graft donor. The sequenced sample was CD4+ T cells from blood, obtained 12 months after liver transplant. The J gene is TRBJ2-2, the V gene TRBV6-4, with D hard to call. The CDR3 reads CASSEGPNTGELFF. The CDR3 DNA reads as TGTGCCAGCAGTGAAGGCCCGAACACCGGGGAGCTGTTTTTT.